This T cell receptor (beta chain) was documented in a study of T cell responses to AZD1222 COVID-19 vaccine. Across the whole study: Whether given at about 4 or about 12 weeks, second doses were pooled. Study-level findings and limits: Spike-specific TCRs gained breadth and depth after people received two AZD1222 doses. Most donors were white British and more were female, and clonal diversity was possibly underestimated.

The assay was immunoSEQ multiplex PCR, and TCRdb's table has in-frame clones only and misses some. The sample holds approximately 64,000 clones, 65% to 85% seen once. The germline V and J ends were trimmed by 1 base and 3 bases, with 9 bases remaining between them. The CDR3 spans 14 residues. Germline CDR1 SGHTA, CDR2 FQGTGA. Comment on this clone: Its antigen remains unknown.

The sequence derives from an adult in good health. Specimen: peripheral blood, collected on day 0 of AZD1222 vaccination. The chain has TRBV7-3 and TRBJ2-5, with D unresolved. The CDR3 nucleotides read TGTGCCAGCAGCTTAAATTCGGGCGAAGAGACCCAGTACTTC. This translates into CASSLNSGEETQYF.